Given below is one T cell receptor beta chain in context. In its sample, this clone was seen once. The target of this receptor is not known. No base-level quality is on record; no much larger clone is a single base apart. This sample is part of a study of blood T cell repertoires in COVID-19 (dated by TCRdb to 2020 to 2022). In the study overall: Collaborator samples came from the United States, Italy and Spain and covered acute and convalescent phases of COVID-19. The material from the prospective study consisted of cDNA or gDNA derived from T cells, B-cell-depleted T cells, or PBMCs. The dataset comprised deeply sampled blood TCRbeta repertoires from subjects exposed to, actively infected with, or recovered from COVID-19. The repertoires were released in a freely available public database intended as a resource for research on the immune response to SARS-CoV-2. Samples were obtained from the ongoing ImmuneRACE study (first 160 participants) and from 1,254 subjects provided by 6 global collaborators. A de-identified subject ID, COVID-19 status, age in years and sex were almost always included in the sample metadata. Where available, HLA class I and class II types were taken from metadata supplied by the sample provider and were not determined by assay-based typing.

The immunoSEQ Assay, a bias-controlled multiplex PCR, was used to amplify TCRbeta CDR3 regions from genomic DNA. In the original analysis: The number of nucleated cells in each sample was estimated by amplification of reference gene primers within the assay. To quantify the absolute abundance of each unique TCRbeta CDR3 rearrangement, sequence reads were collapsed and filtered. Productive Simpson clonality was computed per sample as the square root of Simpson's diversity index over productive rearrangements. As stored in TCRdb, this immuneACCESS dataset retains in-frame rearrangements with V and J assigned. A fraction of the clones does not appear; measured against another copy, unresolved V genes explain less than half of the discrepancy, and the remainder lacks a known reason. Clone size and V and J calls were adopted from that table, with D and trimming inferred from the DNA. Present in this sample are 140,000 to 150,000 clones, 84% of which were seen just once. Roughly 5.5% of the sample lies in the top ten.

Points the paper makes about the study in general: How much clinical and demographic metadata was included differed by source and by participant, and the metadata was provided uncurated.

Participants in the prospective study were enrolled through a virtual design, were aged about 18 to 90 years, and lived in fewer than 30 United States geographic areas. To assign participants to cohorts, the prospective study relied on clinical history that participants themselves reported in a screening survey and a study questionnaire. Exposed participants were defined as having been in contact with someone with a PCR-confirmed or clinician-diagnosed COVID-19 case within 2 weeks of study entry. In the prospective study, whole blood, serum and a nasopharyngeal or oropharyngeal swab were collected from each participant by mobile phlebotomists. Participants in the prospective study had the option to provide additional blood draws and questionnaires over a roughly 2-month period. Prospective study blood samples were shipped either frozen or at room temperature before DNA extraction. The CDR3 numbers 14 residues from cysteine through phenylalanine. Here the CDR3 DNA is all that survives: 42 bases in frame from base 1. CDR1 and CDR2 were assigned from the germline V gene as MGHDK and SYGVNS. The junction shows trimming of 5 bases on V and 5 bases on J, and the gene matches do not reach 7 bases of it.

Sequencing was performed on PBMCs or T cells enriched from blood (not recorded which). This TCR was sampled from a woman in her 50s who had been exposed to COVID-19. The chain is assembled from TRBV25-1 and TRBJ1-1; TRBD1 lines up with 8 middle nucleotides. The CDR3 protein sequence reads: CASSPGQGATEAFF. The nucleotide sequence is given as TGTGCCAGCAGTCCAGGGCAGGGGGCGACTGAAGCTTTCTTT.